Shown below are 27 T cell receptor beta chains from a single sample sequenced in a study of spatial heterogeneity in lung cancer. MiXCR, run by TCRdb on the 5' RACE reads, gives a single entry per CDR3 protein. The table has about 30,000 distinct CDR3 sequences, approximately 6% seen once. As to time point: blood at routine non-recurrence follow-up after resection. Whole RNA, isolated from tumor, nontumor lung or frozen PBMC, was sequenced without prior sorting. The source was PBMCs, collected at follow-up. The receptors stem from a male donor with early-stage non-small cell lung cancer.

The table lists this clonotype with many counts. V usage is TRBV12-3 or TRBV12-4 and J usage is TRBJ2-1, with 10 bases aligning to TRBD2. The CDR3 length is 15 residues. V dropped 3 bases and J dropped 5; count of bases not matched to a gene: 4. In DNA form, the CDR3 reads TGTGCCAGCAGTTTCAGTCTAGCGGGGGACAATGAGCAGTTCTTC. Protein sequence: CASSFSLAGDNEQFF.

This clonotype was seen at least ten times. The chain combines TRBV29-1 with TRBJ1-5; TRBD1 might be the D (6 bases). The germline CDR1 and CDR2 sequences are SQVTM and ANQGSEA. V lost 6 bases to trimming and J lost 3 bases, with 15 bases between them. CDR3 length: 14 amino acids. The CDR3 DNA is TGCAGCGTGGGCACCGGGGACACCAATCAGCCCCAGCATTTT. Amino acids: CSVGTGDTNQPQHF.

This clonotype was recorded many times. The chain links TRBV28 to TRBJ2-3; 7 positions agree with TRBD2. CDR3 length: 13 amino acids. The germline V gene encodes CDR1 MDHEN and CDR2 SYDVKM. V shed 5 bases, J shed 4 bases, and the junction held 3 bases outside the gene matches. This CDR3 reads CASSPAGPDTQYF. In nucleotides, the CDR3 is TGTGCCAGCAGTCCAGCGGGACCAGATACGCAGTATTTT.

The rearrangement uses TRBV20-1 and TRBJ2-1; no reliable D call. The CDR3 is 12 amino acids. Trimming took 0 bases from V and 6 from J, leaving 6 bases between them. The V gene's germline CDR1 is DFQATT and CDR2 SNEGSKA (reference sequence). Written as DNA, the CDR3 is TGCAGTGCTAGAGAGGTAGGCAATGAGCAGTTCTTC. This encodes CSAREVGNEQFF.

This clonotype was observed a few times. V and J are TRBV6-5 and TRBJ1-3; 9 bases match TRBD1. Germline lookup yields CDR1 MNHEY and CDR2 SVGAGI. After removal of 6 bases from V and 0 bases from J, the junction contained 3 bases not matched to a gene. This CDR3 comprises 15 residues. The CDR3 loop reads CASRRDRVSGNTIYF. In DNA, the CDR3 is TGTGCCAGCAGAAGGGACAGGGTCTCTGGAAACACCATATATTTT.

This clonotype was counted only a few times. The chain links TRBV15 to TRBJ2-2, with D perhaps given as TRBD1 or TRBD2 (5 bases each). CDR1 is LNHNV and CDR2 is YYDKDF in the germline V gene (reference sequence). V was shortened by 2 bases and J by 4 bases, with 11 bases between the two germline ends. This CDR3 is built from 15 residues. CDR3 bases: TGTGCCACCAGCAGACGAGGGGCGAGCACCGGGGAGCTGTTTTTT. This encodes CATSRRGASTGELFF. Based on the CDR3 plus reference TRBV15 and TRBJ2-2, the full variable domain is DAMVIQNPRYQVTQFGKPVTLSCSQTLNHNVMYWYQQKSSQAPKLLFHYYDKDFNNEADTPDNFQSRRPNTSFCFLDIRSPGLGDTAMYLCATSRRGASTGELFFGEGSRLTVL.

This clonotype was observed at least ten times. The rearrangement uses TRBV5-1 and TRBJ2-5; 7 bases agree with TRBD1. The CDR3 runs to 14 residues. Germline trimming cut 5 bases from V and 1 base from J; bases unmatched to any gene: 5. CDR1 is SGHRS, CDR2 YFSETQ, per germline. CDR3 region: CASRQSGGQETQYF. CDR3 sequence (DNA): TGCGCCAGCAGGCAATCAGGGGGCCAAGAGACCCAGTACTTC.

This clonotype appeared many times. The chain combines TRBV9 with TRBJ1-1; weak D call: TRBD1 (5 bases). Per germline, CDR1 SGDLS and CDR2 YYNGEE. The CDR3 loop spans 13 amino acids. Trimming removed 3 bases from V and 6 bases from J, with 12 bases in between. Written as DNA, the CDR3 is TGTGCCAGCAGCGGTGGGGGGACGGCTGAAGCTTTCTTT. It translates to CASSGGGTAEAFF.

This clonotype was seen many times. The genes are TRBV19 and TRBJ1-5, with D hard to call. Trimming pared 7 bases from V and 4 bases from J, leaving 11 bases between. The CDR3 is 13 residues long. Germline V gives CDR1 LNHDA, CDR2 SQIVND (reference sequence). Here the CDR3 reads CASNDIENQPQHF. DNA for the CDR3: TGTGCCAGTAACGACATTGAAAATCAGCCCCAGCATTTT.

The chain carries TRBV24-1 and TRBJ2-1, with 7 bases aligning to TRBD2. The CDR3 length is 16 residues. The germline CDR1 and CDR2 sequences are KGHDR and SFDVKD. The J segment lost 4 bases and the V segment lost 3 bases, leaving 8 bases of the junction unmatched. The CDR3 loop is CATSDKAGVQYNEQFF. In nucleotides, the CDR3 is TGTGCCACCAGTGATAAGGCGGGAGTTCAATACAATGAGCAGTTCTTC.

This clonotype was seen many times. V is TRBV7-2 and J is TRBJ1-5; D is uncertain. CDR1 and CDR2 (germline): SGHTA, FQGNSA. The CDR3 consists of 14 residues. V was shortened by 8 bases and J by 0 bases, with 11 bases between the two germline ends. The CDR3 DNA reads TGTGCCAGCGGGCGAGAATATAGCAATCAGCCCCAGCATTTT. Its protein is CASGREYSNQPQHF.

At least ten counts were recorded for this clonotype. DNA for the CDR3: TGCGCCAGCAGCAACACCGGGACTTTCCCCACCGGGGAGCTGTTTTTT. It is translated as CASSNTGTFPTGELFF. This rearrangement joins TRBV5-1 to TRBJ2-2; perhaps TRBD2 as D (6 bases). Trimming removed 4 bases from V and 4 bases from J, with 17 bases in between. Germline lookup yields CDR1 SGHRS and CDR2 YFSETQ. The CDR3 loop spans 16 amino acids.

This clonotype showed up many times. This chain uses TRBV2 with TRBJ1-2; 7 bases match TRBD1. This CDR3 is 14 amino acids long. V dropped 6 bases and J dropped 5; count of bases not matched to a gene: 9. CDR1 and CDR2 (germline): SNHLY, FYNNEI. Here the CDR3 DNA reads TGTGCCAGCAGGAGAGACAGGGAAGGTTATGGCTACACCTTC. It is translated as CASRRDREGYGYTF. Combining the CDR3 with reference TRBV2 and TRBJ1-2 gives the whole variable domain EPEVTQTPSHQVTQMGQEVILRCVPISNHLYFYWYRQILGQKVEFLVSFYNNEISEKSEIFDDQFSVERPDGSNFTLKIRSTKLEDSAMYFCASRRDREGYGYTFGSGTRLTVV.

This clonotype was seen a handful of times. The chain is built from TRBV6-6 and TRBJ1-3; D is ambiguous. V was cut by 4 bases and J by 4 bases, with 8 bases left in between. Germline V CDR1 and CDR2: MNHNY, SVGAGI (reference sequence). The CDR3 spans 13 residues. The CDR3 sequence is CASSSRQGNTIYF. In DNA, the CDR3 is TGTGCCAGCAGTTCTAGGCAAGGAAACACCATATATTTT.

This clonotype turned up a few times. The chain joins TRBV6-2 or TRBV6-3 to TRBJ1-1, with D perhaps TRBD1 (5 bases). Germline V lookup: CDR1 MNHEY, CDR2 SVGEGT. Trimming took 2 bases from V and 0 from J, leaving 10 bases between them. The CDR3 extends over 15 amino acids. The CDR3 loop reads CASSYVGPLNTEAFF. CDR3 bases: TGTGCCAGCAGTTACGTGGGACCGTTGAACACTGAAGCTTTCTTT.

This clonotype was counted only a few times. The rearrangement uses TRBV28 and TRBJ2-3, with 13 bases that match TRBD2. The CDR3 loop spans 16 amino acids. V shed 6 bases and J 6 bases; nucleotides not matched to a gene: 9. The V gene's germline CDR1 is MDHEN and CDR2 SYDVKM. In DNA, the CDR3 is TGTGCCAGCAGCCCTAAGGGACTAGCGGGGATTGATACGCAGTATTTT. It encodes CASSPKGLAGIDTQYF.

Ten or more counts support this clonotype. In nucleotides, the CDR3 is TGTGCCAGCAGCCTGGGGGGCGGAGGAAACACCATATATTTT. Protein product: CASSLGGGGNTIYF. The V call is TRBV7-8, the J call TRBJ1-3, with D possibly being TRBD1 (6 bases). Looked up from germline, CDR1 is SGHVS and CDR2 is FQNEAQ. V shed 5 bases and J shed 4 bases, with 12 bases lying between them. CDR3 length: 14 amino acids.

This clonotype was seen many times. The rearrangement links TRBV2 to TRBJ1-5, with D possibly TRBD1 on 6 matching bases. This CDR3 comprises 14 residues. The V end lost 6 bases, the J end lost 2 bases, and 11 bases lay between the germline ends. Germline loops: CDR1 SNHLY, CDR2 FYNNEI. The CDR3 nucleotides are TGTGCCAGCAGGTACAGGGTCGGCAATCAGCCCCAGCATTTT. Amino acid sequence: CASRYRVGNQPQHF.

This clonotype was counted ten times or more. The junction departs from the called germline gene at one end, perhaps through a read error. The V and J genes are TRBV10-3 and TRBJ1-3, with 7 bases fitting TRBD1. This CDR3 is built from 15 residues. CDR1 ENHRY and CDR2 SYGVKD come from the germline V gene. The CDR3 DNA is TGTGCCATCAGGGAGTACGGGACAGAAAGAAACACCATATATTTT. Protein: CAIREYGTERNTIYF.

This clonotype has a count of ten or more. This rearrangement joins TRBV29-1 to TRBJ2-3; D uncertain. V shed 2 bases and J shed 0 bases, with 6 bases lying between them. CDR3 length: 13 residues. The germline gives CDR1 SQVTM, CDR2 ANQGSEA. CDR3 sequence reads: CSVEQTSTDTQYF. The CDR3 region has the DNA TGCAGCGTTGAACAGACTAGCACAGATACGCAGTATTTT.

This clonotype was found a few times. This chain uses TRBV20-1 with TRBJ1-4; TRBD1 might be the D (5 bases). The ends were cut back, 7 bases at V and 5 bases at J, with 14 bases in the middle. CDR3 length: 13 amino acids. Germline V lookup: CDR1 DFQATT, CDR2 SNEGSKA (reference sequence). CDR3 bases: TGCAGTGGAAAGCGCAGGGTGAATGAAAAACTGTTTTTT. This sequence encodes CSGKRRVNEKLFF.

This clonotype was recorded at least ten times. The chain is built from TRBV5-1 and TRBJ2-2, with D possibly being TRBD1 (5 bases). The CDR3 loop spans 15 amino acids. Germline V gives CDR1 SGHRS, CDR2 YFSETQ. Between the trimmed V and J ends, which lost 4 bases and 3 bases, there was a span of 13 bases. The CDR3 DNA follows: TGCGCCAGCAGCCAAGGGGTAAAGGACACCGGGGAGCTGTTTTTT. Its protein is CASSQGVKDTGELFF.

The table lists this clonotype with many counts. J is TRBJ2-7 and V is TRBV13; 10 nucleotides agree with TRBD2. The V and J ends lost 0 bases and 6 bases, in that order; junction bases with no gene match: 5. The germline gives CDR1 PRHDT, CDR2 FYEKMQ (reference sequence). This CDR3 has 15 residues. CDR3 protein: CASSLGRLAGVEQYV. DNA for the CDR3: TGTGCCAGCAGCTTAGGCAGGCTAGCGGGAGTCGAGCAGTACGTC.

This clonotype has ten or more counts. The chain couples TRBV9 to TRBJ2-3, with TRBD2 matching over 8 bases. CDR3 length: 18 residues. Losses at the gene ends were 0 bases for V and 5 bases for J; bases not matched to a gene: 14. CDR1 is SGDLS and CDR2 is YYNGEE in the germline V gene. The CDR3 nucleotides read TGTGCCAGCAGCGTAGCAATAAAATCCGGGGGGGCCATAGATACGCAGTATTTT. This encodes CASSVAIKSGGAIDTQYF.

This clonotype was seen a handful of times. The gene calls are TRBV6-2 or TRBV6-3 and TRBJ2-1; 11 nucleotides agree with TRBD2. This CDR3 has 14 amino acids. The ends lost 6 bases at V and 4 bases at J; junction bases unmatched: 2. Germline CDR1 and CDR2: MNHEY and SVGEGT. CDR3 nucleotides: TGTGCCAGCAGAGGGACTAGCGGTTACAATGAGCAGTTCTTC. This codes for CASRGTSGYNEQFF.

This clonotype was seen repeatedly, ten times or more. This sequence joins TRBV7-9 and TRBJ2-1, with D possibly being TRBD1 or TRBD2 (5 bases each). CDR3 length equals 12 residues. Trimming stripped 5 bases from V and 16 bases from J, with 18 bases between. The V gene's germline CDR1 is SEHNR and CDR2 FQNEAQ (reference sequence). CDR3 DNA sequence: TGTGCCAGCAGCGAGGTTTCGGGACCCTCATTCTTC. This codes for CASSEVSGPSFF.

This clonotype was seen at least ten times. The chain carries TRBV6-5 and TRBJ2-5; D not resolved. V was cut by 5 bases and J by 2 bases, with 9 bases left in between. Per the germline V gene, CDR1 is MNHEY and CDR2 is SVGAGI. The CDR3 extends over 13 amino acids. The CDR3 nucleotides are TGTGCCAGCAGTCCTTGGGAACAAGAGACCCAGTACTTC. Its protein is CASSPWEQETQYF.